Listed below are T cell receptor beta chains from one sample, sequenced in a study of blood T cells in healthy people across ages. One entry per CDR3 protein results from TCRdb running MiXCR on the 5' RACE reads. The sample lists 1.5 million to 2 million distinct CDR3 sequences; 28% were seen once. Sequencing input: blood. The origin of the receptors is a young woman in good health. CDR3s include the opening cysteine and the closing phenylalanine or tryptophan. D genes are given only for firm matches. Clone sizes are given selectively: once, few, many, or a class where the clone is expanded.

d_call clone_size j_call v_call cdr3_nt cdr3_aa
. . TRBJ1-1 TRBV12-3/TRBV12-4 TGTGCCAGCAGTTTAGAGCTCACTGAAGCTTTCTTT CASSLELTEAFF
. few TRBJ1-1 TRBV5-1 TGCGCCAGCAGCTCCCCCGGCAACCCCACTGAAGCTTTCTTT CASSSPGNPTEAFF
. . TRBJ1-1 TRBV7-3 TGTGCCAGCAGCCCTTCCGTTACCCAGGGAGCTTTCTTT CASSPSVTQGAFF
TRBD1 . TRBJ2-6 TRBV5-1 TGCGCCAGCAGCTTGCAGGGACAGGGGGCTTCCTCTCTCTCTGGGGCCAACGTCCTGACTTTC CASSLQGQGASSLSGANVLTF
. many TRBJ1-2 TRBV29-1 TGCAGCGTTAGGGGGGCGCGTGGCTACACCTTC CSVRGARGYTF
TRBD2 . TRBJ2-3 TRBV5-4 TGTGCCAGCAGCTTGGAGGCTACAGGGCTGCTAGCGGGGGACCAAAGTCGTCGAACAGATACGCAGTATTTT CASSLEATGLLAGDQSRRTDTQYF
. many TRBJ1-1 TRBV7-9 TGTGCCAGCAGCCTACGGGGGGCTAACACTGAAGCTTTCTTT CASSLRGANTEAFF
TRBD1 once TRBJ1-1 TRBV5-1 TGCGCCAGCAGCTTTACGACAGGGGCGAACACTGAAGCTTTCTTT CASSFTTGANTEAFF
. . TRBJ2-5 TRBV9 TGTGCCAGCAGCGCATCTAGCGCTTACTACGGGCAGTACTTC CASSASSAYYGQYF
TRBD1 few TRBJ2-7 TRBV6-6 TGTGCCAGCAGACGGGACAGCCTCTGCGAGCAGTACTTC CASRRDSLCEQYF
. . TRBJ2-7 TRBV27 TGTGCCAGCAGTGCGGACAGCGCCTACGAGCAGTACTTC CASSADSAYEQYF
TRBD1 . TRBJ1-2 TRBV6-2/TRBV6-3 TGTGCCAGCAGTTACCCGAGGGGGCATGACTACACCTTC CASSYPRGHDYTF
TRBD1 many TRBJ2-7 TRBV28 TGTGCCAGCAGGGGACAGGACCCGCTCGGGGAGCAGTACTTC CASRGQDPLGEQYF
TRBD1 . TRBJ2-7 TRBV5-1 TGCGCCAGCAGCATAAACCCGGGACAGTCATACGAGCAGTACTTC CASSINPGQSYEQYF
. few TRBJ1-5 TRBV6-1 TGTGCCAGCGGTCTGGGGCCTAATCAGCCCCAGCATTTT CASGLGPNQPQHF
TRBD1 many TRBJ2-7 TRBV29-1 TGCAGCGCCAATCCGGGACAGGGCTCCTACGAGCAGTACTTC CSANPGQGSYEQYF
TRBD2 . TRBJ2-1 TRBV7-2 TGTGCCAGCTGCTCCCCGGGACTAGCGGGAGGCACAACCTACAATGAGCAGTTCTTC CASCSPGLAGGTTYNEQFF
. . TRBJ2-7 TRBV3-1 TGTGCCAGCAGACGAAGGGCAGACTACGAGCAGTACTTC CASRRRADYEQYF
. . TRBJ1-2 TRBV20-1 TGCAGTGCTTCACCCACAGGGAACTATGGCTACACCTTC CSASPTGNYGYTF
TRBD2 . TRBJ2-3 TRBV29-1 TGCGGCGTTGAAGTGACTAGCCTTACGCAGTATTTT CGVEVTSLTQYF
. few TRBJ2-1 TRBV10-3 TGTGCCATCAGTGAGTCAGGGCAGAAGACCTACAATGAGCAGTTCTTC CAISESGQKTYNEQFF
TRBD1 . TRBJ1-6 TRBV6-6 TGTGCCAGCAGCCCGTATGGCCGGGACAGGGATAATTCACCCCTCCACTTT CASSPYGRDRDNSPLHF
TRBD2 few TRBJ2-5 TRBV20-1 TGCAGTGCTAGAGAGCAAGGACTAGTGAGCCAGCAAGAGACCCAGTACTTC CSAREQGLVSQQETQYF
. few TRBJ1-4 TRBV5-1 TGCGCCAGCAGCTTACAGGAAACTAATGAAAAACTGTTTTTT CASSLQETNEKLFF
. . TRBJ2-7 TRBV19 TGTGCCAGCCCCAGGGTCTACGAGCAGTACTTC CASPRVYEQYF
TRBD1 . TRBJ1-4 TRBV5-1 TGCGCCAGCAGCTTGGGGACAGGCGCCTCATCAACTAATGAAAAACTGTTTTTT CASSLGTGASSTNEKLFF